This T cell receptor beta chain was retrieved from a study of blood T cell repertoires in COVID-19. In the study overall: The United States, Italy and Spain were the sources of the acute and convalescent COVID-19 samples. Sources were T cells, B-cell-depleted T cells, or PBMCs; the material itself was cDNA or gDNA.

Authors' methods: The assay estimated nucleated cells by amplifying reference gene primers. Only in-frame clones appear in the TCRdb table, and some are missing; sequencing was by immunoSEQ multiplex PCR. That table gives V, J and clone size, and the DNA gave D and trimming. The table records tens of thousands of clones, 89% of them present only once. This clone occurred once. From germline, CDR1 is SGHAT and CDR2 FQNNGV. Unmatched junction bases numbered 7, after V lost 1 base and J lost 6 bases. There are 16 residues in the CDR3. The chain carries TRBV11-2 and TRBJ2-5; TRBD2 matches 11 bases. The source of this sequence is a man in his sixties with active COVID-19. Material: peripheral blood. CDR3 coding DNA: TGTGCCAGCAGCTTAGTCGCGACTAGCGGGGAAAAGACCCAGTACTTC. It specifies CASSLVATSGEKTQYF.